A single sample gave rise to the 3 T cell receptor beta chains below, sequenced in a study of PD-1 blockade in classical Hodgkin lymphoma. Here immunoSEQ multiplex PCR was the method, and the copy in TCRdb shows in-frame clones only, minus some. The sample has some 100,000 clones, roughly 90% seen once; the top ten hold 2.8%. Each and every patient relapsed after autologous stem cell transplantation, and patients got differing brentuximab vedotin exposure. Specimen: peripheral blood mononuclear cells (PBMCs), collected at baseline. The receptor source for this set is a human donor with classical Hodgkin lymphoma.

V and J are TRBV5-4 and TRBJ2-7; D may be TRBD1 (6 bases). Germline assignment: CDR1 SGHNT and CDR2 YYREEE (reference sequence). This CDR3 spans 15 amino acids. With 5 bases removed from V and 3 bases from J, the gap between germline ends came to 18 bases. This CDR3 is CASRDLPGTIYEQYF. CDR3 sequence (DNA): TGTGCCAGCAGGGACCTCCCCGGGACAATCTACGAGCAGTACTTC.

V gene TRBV11-2 combines with J gene TRBJ1-2, with 8 bases lining up with TRBD1. The trim removed 3 bases at V and 3 bases at J, leaving 6 bases unmatched. Germline-derived CDR1 and CDR2 are SGHAT and FQNNGV. The CDR3 is 15 amino acids. The CDR3, as DNA: TGTGCCAGCAGCTTCGCCCCGGGACAGGACTATGGCTACACCTTC. It is translated as CASSFAPGQDYGYTF.

V gene TRBV2 combines with J gene TRBJ2-7, with D possibly being TRBD1 (5 bases). The CDR3 covers 12 residues. V was trimmed by 7 bases and J by 6 bases, leaving 13 bases between them. From germline, CDR1 is SNHLY and CDR2 FYNNEI. CDR3 protein: CASIWRQSEQYF. CDR3 nucleotide sequence: TGTGCCAGCATATGGAGACAGAGCGAGCAGTACTTC.